This passage covers 15 T cell receptor beta chains from one sample sequenced in a study of cytomegalovirus exposure and HLA in healthy donors. Amplification used 60 Vbeta primers and 13 Jbeta primers. Assay: immunoSEQ multiplex PCR; the TCRdb copy retains only in-frame clones and omits some. The sample records around 130,000 clones, about 80% being singletons. Sequenced sample: PBMCs. The receptors stem from a male donor in good health and CMV-seronegative.

This clone was seen once. The chain carries TRBV4-2 and TRBJ2-2; TRBD2 aligns across 13 bases. Germline V gene sequence: CDR1 LGHNA, CDR2 YNFKEQ. The CDR3 totals 16 residues. The ends lost 5 bases at V and 7 bases at J; junction bases unmatched: 7. The CDR3 DNA follows: TGTGCCAGCAGCACCCGACTAGCGGGAGGAATCGGGGAGCTGTTTTTT. Translation gives CASSTRLAGGIGELFF.

V usage is TRBV30 and J usage is TRBJ1-2, with a weak D call TRBD1 (5 bases). The CDR3 runs to 13 residues. V was shortened by 3 bases and J by 8 bases, with 16 bases between the two germline ends. Germline CDR1 is GTSNPN and CDR2 is SVGIG (reference sequence). The CDR3 reads CAWRTREFWGYTF. The CDR3 DNA reads as TGTGCCTGGAGGACCAGGGAATTTTGGGGCTACACCTTC.

The CDR3, as DNA: TGTGCCAGCAGCGTAGCTGGCCGAACGTTAGATACGCAGTATTTT. Protein product: CASSVAGRTLDTQYF. The V call is TRBV9, the J call TRBJ2-3; the D is unclear. This CDR3 contains 15 residues. Trimming took 0 bases from V and 5 from J, leaving 13 bases between them. Germline assignment: CDR1 SGDLS and CDR2 YYNGEE.

The chain has TRBV5-4 and TRBJ2-4, with TRBD1 identical over 7 bases. In germline, CDR1 is SGHNT, CDR2 YYREEE (reference sequence). Trimming at V came to 4 bases and at J to 4 bases, leaving 5 bases not matched to a gene. This CDR3 is 14 amino acids long. The CDR3 loop reads CASSPLGQKNIQYF. DNA for the CDR3: TGTGCCAGCAGCCCCCTGGGACAGAAAAACATTCAGTACTTC.

The J gene is TRBJ2-5, the V gene TRBV10-1; 8 nucleotides match TRBD1. The length of the CDR3 is 15 residues. The junction had 10 bases not matched to a gene; V was cut back by 5 bases and J by 5 bases. The germline CDR1 and CDR2 sequences are WNHNN and SYGVQD (reference sequence). The CDR3 reads CASSSPDRDEETQYF. The CDR3 coding sequence is TGCGCCAGCAGTTCGCCGGACAGGGATGAGGAGACCCAGTACTTC.

This clone came up once. An end of the junction does not agree with germline; a read error may underlie this. Within the sample, other DNA sequences also encode this same CDR3. The chain employs TRBV6-6 and TRBJ1-6; D perhaps matches TRBD1 (5 bases). The CDR3 consists of 15 residues. The V gene's germline CDR1 is MNHNY and CDR2 SVGAGI (reference sequence). The CDR3 region has the DNA TGCGCCAGCAGGTATACGACGGGGGACGGTTCACCCCTCCACTTT. Translated, it gives CASRYTTGDGSPLHF.

The chain joins TRBV5-1 to TRBJ1-1; D possibly corresponds to TRBD1 (5 bases). The V end was cut by 7 bases, the J end by 4 bases, with 17 bases between. Germline loops: CDR1 SGHRS, CDR2 YFSETQ. The CDR3 spans 14 residues. CDR3 nucleotide sequence: TGCGCCAGCGGCGCCCAGGGAGGGCCCACTGAAGCTTTCTTT. It translates to CASGAQGGPTEAFF.

The chain joins TRBV6-5 to TRBJ1-2, with no clear D. V lost 0 bases and J lost 7, with 9 bases in between. The CDR3 consists of 13 residues. Per the germline V gene, CDR1 is MNHEY and CDR2 is SVGAGI. CDR3 coding DNA: TGTGCCAGCAGTTACTCGGAGGGTAGTGGCTACACCTTC. Its translation is CASSYSEGSGYTF.

This clone was seen just once. The chain uses TRBV7-2 and TRBJ1-4, with 9 bases aligning to TRBD1. The CDR3 is 15 residues long. Germline assignment: CDR1 SGHTA and CDR2 FQGNSA. With 1 base clipped from V and 7 bases from J, the junction kept 4 bases outside the gene matches. The CDR3 region has the DNA TGTGCCAGCAGCTTAGGGACAGGGGTCGGTGAAAAACTGTTTTTT. Its translation is CASSLGTGVGEKLFF.

The chain carries TRBV10-1 and TRBJ2-2; possibly TRBD2 for D (5 bases). V lost 2 bases and J lost 5, with 12 bases in between. Germline V gives CDR1 WNHNN, CDR2 SYGVQD (reference sequence). The CDR3 runs 15 residues. The CDR3 loop reads CASSESGRGTGELFF. DNA of the CDR3: TGCGCCAGCAGTGAGAGCGGCAGAGGAACCGGGGAGCTGTTTTTT.

This clone was seen a few times. For the CDR3, the DNA is TGTGCCAGCAGTTTACAGGGGAGCTCCTACGAGCAGTACTTC. Translation gives CASSLQGSSYEQYF. The chain couples TRBV27 to TRBJ2-7; perhaps TRBD1 as D (6 bases). Germline-derived CDR1 and CDR2 are MNHEY and SMNVEV (reference sequence). Deletions cut 2 bases from V and 0 bases from J, with 8 bases between. The CDR3 runs 14 residues.

The chain is built from TRBV30 and TRBJ2-4; tentative D call: TRBD2 (6 bases). The CDR3 extends over 12 amino acids. Trimming removed 2 bases from V and 12 bases from J, with 14 bases in between. Germline CDR1 is GTSNPN and CDR2 is SVGIG (reference sequence). The CDR3 nucleotides read TGTGCCTGGAGTCCCATACTCGGGGGTCAGTACTTC. Translation gives CAWSPILGGQYF.

The rearrangement uses TRBV7-9 and TRBJ1-4, with 9 positions matching TRBD1. CDR1 is SEHNR and CDR2 is FQNEAQ in the germline V gene (reference sequence). There are 15 residues in the CDR3. After removal of 5 bases from V and 8 bases from J, the junction contained 9 bases not matched to a gene. CDR3 coding DNA: TGTGCCAGCAGCCCAGGACAGGGGCGAGGGGAAAAACTGTTTTTT. Protein sequence: CASSPGQGRGEKLFF.

This chain links TRBV5-1 with TRBJ1-1; D might be TRBD1 (5 bases). Germline CDR1 and CDR2: SGHRS and YFSETQ. The CDR3 runs to 14 residues. V was trimmed by 4 bases and J by 5 bases, leaving 15 bases between them. As DNA, the CDR3 is TGCGCCAGCAGCCCCGGACATGGGGGGACTGAAGCTTTCTTT. It yields the protein CASSPGHGGTEAFF.

The J gene is TRBJ1-5, the V gene TRBV19; D remains unclear. The germline gives CDR1 LNHDA, CDR2 SQIVND (reference sequence). The CDR3 runs to 13 residues. With 6 bases removed from V and 9 bases from J, the gap between germline ends came to 15 bases. For the CDR3, the DNA is TGTGCCAGTAGCCCCCAGGTTCTCGGGCCCCAGCATTTT. Translating gives CASSPQVLGPQHF.